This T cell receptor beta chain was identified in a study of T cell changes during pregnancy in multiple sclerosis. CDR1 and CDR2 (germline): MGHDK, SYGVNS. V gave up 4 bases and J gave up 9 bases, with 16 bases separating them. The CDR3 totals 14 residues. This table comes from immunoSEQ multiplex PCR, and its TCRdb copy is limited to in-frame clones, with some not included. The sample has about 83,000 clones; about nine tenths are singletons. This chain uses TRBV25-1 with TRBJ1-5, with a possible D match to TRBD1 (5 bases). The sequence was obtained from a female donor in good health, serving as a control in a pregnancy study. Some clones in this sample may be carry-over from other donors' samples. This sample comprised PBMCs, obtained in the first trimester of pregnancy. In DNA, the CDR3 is TGTGCCAGCAGTGCCCCCGGGCCCCAGGGGCCCCAGCATTTT. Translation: CASSAPGPQGPQHF. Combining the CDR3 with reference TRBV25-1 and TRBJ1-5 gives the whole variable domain EADIYQTPRYLVIGTGKKITLECSQTMGHDKMYWYQQDPGMELHLIHYSYGVNSTEKGDLSSESTVSRIRTEHFPLTLESARPSHTSQYLCASSAPGPQGPQHFGDGTRLSIL.